This entry is about one T cell receptor beta chain. The authors sorted CD4+ and CD8+ T cells from PBMCs. The data were obtained in a study of CD8+ T cells in alopecia areata. Extracted from the samples, RNA was reverse transcribed into cDNA to serve as the sequencing template. Profiling relied on immunoSEQ multiplex PCR, and the TCRdb table lists in-frame clones only, not all of them. The data hold a few hundred thousand clones, with roughly 69% observed a single time. The CDR3 runs to 15 residues. CDR1 GTSNPN and CDR2 SVGIG come from the germline V gene (reference sequence). Deletions cut 0 bases from V and 8 bases from J, with 19 bases between.

This chain links TRBV30 with TRBJ1-2, with D perhaps matching TRBD1 (5 bases). Sample: CD4+ T cells sorted from blood, taken at week 0. This TCR derives from a human donor with alopecia areata. The CDR3 spells CAWSVGPGASPGYTF. CDR3 nucleotides: TGTGCCTGGAGTGTCGGCCCCGGGGCCAGTCCCGGCTACACCTTC.